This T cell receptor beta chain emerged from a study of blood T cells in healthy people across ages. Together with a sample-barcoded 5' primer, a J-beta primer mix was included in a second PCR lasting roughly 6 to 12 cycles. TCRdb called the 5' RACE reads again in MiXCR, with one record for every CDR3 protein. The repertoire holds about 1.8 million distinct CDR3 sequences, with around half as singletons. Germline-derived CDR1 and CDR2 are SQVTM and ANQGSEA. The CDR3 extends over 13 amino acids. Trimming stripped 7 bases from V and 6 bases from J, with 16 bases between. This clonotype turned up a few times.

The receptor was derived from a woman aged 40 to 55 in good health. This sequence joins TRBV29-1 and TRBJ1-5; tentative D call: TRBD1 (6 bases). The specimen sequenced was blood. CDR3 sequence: CSALQGVGQPQHF. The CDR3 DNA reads TGCAGCGCTCTACAGGGAGTTGGTCAGCCCCAGCATTTT.